The 17 T cell receptor beta chains in this list originate from one sample, sequenced in a study of radiotherapy plus CTLA-4 blockade in lung cancer. Sequenced by immunoSEQ multiplex PCR; TCRdb stores in-frame clones only, minus some. This sample has some 66,000 clones; about four fifths occur once, and the top ten carry less than 5%. This specimen consisted of peripheral blood, obtained from a patient treated with radiotherapy plus ipilimumab. The receptor source for this set is a human donor with non-small cell lung cancer who had a partial response to radiotherapy plus ipilimumab.

The chain carries TRBV7-9 and TRBJ2-3; TRBD1 matches at 7 bases. CDR1 and CDR2 (germline): SEHNR, FQNEAQ (reference sequence). Losses at the gene ends were 3 bases for V and 2 bases for J; bases not matched to a gene: 11. This CDR3 has 17 residues. CDR3 loop: CASSLPRDRDFTDTQYF. The CDR3 region has the DNA TGTGCCAGCAGCTTGCCGAGGGACAGAGACTTCACAGATACGCAGTATTTT.

The CDR3 nucleotides read TGTGCCAGCAGTGACCCTTGGACTAGCGGAAGCACAGATACGCAGTATTTT. Translation gives CASSDPWTSGSTDTQYF. J is TRBJ2-3 and V is TRBV25-1; 10 nucleotides match TRBD2. Looked up from germline, CDR1 is MGHDK and CDR2 is SYGVNS. There are 17 residues in the CDR3. V gave up 3 bases and J gave up 0 bases; unmatched junction bases: 6.

This clone was seen a single time. The chain couples TRBV9 to TRBJ2-3; TRBD2 matches at 11 bases. J lost 2 bases, V lost 4 bases, and 9 bases had no gene match. This CDR3 comprises 17 residues. The germline gives CDR1 SGDLS, CDR2 YYNGEE. CDR3 in amino acids: CASSIQRTSGSTDTQYF. In DNA, the CDR3 is TGTGCCAGCAGCATCCAGAGGACTAGCGGGTCCACAGATACGCAGTATTTT.

The rearrangement links TRBV11-2 to TRBJ1-5; D remains ambiguous. Germline V gene sequence: CDR1 SGHAT, CDR2 FQNNGV. This CDR3 region has 12 residues. V was cut by 3 bases and J by 4 bases, with 4 bases left in between. CDR3 DNA sequence: TGTGCCAGCAGCTTTGCGAATCAGCCCCAGCATTTT. This sequence encodes CASSFANQPQHF.

This chain links TRBV10-3 with TRBJ2-3; TRBD2 aligns across 9 bases. Germline lookup yields CDR1 ENHRY and CDR2 SYGVKD. The CDR3 loop spans 18 amino acids. Trimming at V came to 5 bases and at J to 3 bases, leaving 15 bases not matched to a gene. CDR3: CAISLTPRAGGITDTQYF. The CDR3 DNA is TGTGCCATCAGTCTCACTCCGCGGGCGGGAGGGATTACAGATACGCAGTATTTT.

As regards this clone: Other DNA sequences of this sample code for an identical CDR3. The chain links TRBV7-9 to TRBJ2-2; no clear D. The CDR3 contains 16 residues. V lost 2 bases and J 0 bases, leaving 10 bases between the germline ends. CDR1 and CDR2 from the germline V gene are SEHNR and FQNEAQ (reference sequence). CDR3: CASSLRSMSNTGELFF. The DNA for the CDR3 is TGTGCCAGCAGCTTAAGGAGCATGTCGAACACCGGGGAGCTGTTTTTT.

The V call is TRBV27, the J call TRBJ1-2, with 9 bases fitting TRBD1. This CDR3 has 12 residues. Germline V gene data show CDR1 as MNHEY and CDR2 as SMNVEV (reference sequence). The ends lost 6 bases at V and 5 bases at J; junction bases unmatched: 1. The CDR3 coding sequence is TGTGCCAGCAGAGACAGGGGGTATGGCTACACCTTC. Amino acids: CASRDRGYGYTF.

The rearrangement joins TRBV7-3 to TRBJ1-1; no reliable D call. Trimming took 0 bases from V and 0 from J, leaving 8 bases between them. CDR3 length: 15 residues. Germline CDR1 is SGHTA and CDR2 is FQGTGA. DNA for the CDR3: TGTGCCAGCAGCTTAACGTATACGGTGAACACTGAAGCTTTCTTT. This sequence encodes CASSLTYTVNTEAFF.

The rearrangement joins TRBV2 to TRBJ1-2; 10 bases match TRBD1. Germline V lookup: CDR1 SNHLY, CDR2 FYNNEI. The CDR3 has 14 amino acids. Trimming took 4 bases from V and 2 from J; bases not matched to a gene: 1. CDR3 protein: CASSGGQGNYGYTF. For the CDR3, the DNA is TGTGCCAGCAGTGGGGGACAGGGGAACTATGGCTACACCTTC. Together with reference TRBV2 and TRBJ1-2, the CDR3 gives the full variable domain: EPEVTQTPSHQVTQMGQEVILRCVPISNHLYFYWYRQILGQKVEFLVSFYNNEISEKSEIFDDQFSVERPDGSNFTLKIRSTKLEDSAMYFCASSGGQGNYGYTFGSGTRLTVV.

J is TRBJ1-1 and V is TRBV7-6, with TRBD1 as a possible D gene (5 bases). Trimming shortened V by 5 bases and J by 1 base, and 8 bases separated the two germline ends. The CDR3 runs 13 residues. Germline CDR1 and CDR2: SGHVS and FNYEAQ. CDR3 loop: CASSLQENTEAFF. Written as DNA, the CDR3 is TGTGCCAGCAGCCTACAGGAGAACACTGAAGCTTTCTTT.

The rearrangement uses TRBV5-6 and TRBJ2-2; 8 bases align to TRBD2. From germline, CDR1 is SGHDT and CDR2 YYEEEE. The CDR3 contains 16 residues. V lost 2 bases to trimming and J lost 2 bases; unmatched junction nucleotides: 5. The CDR3 nucleotides are TGTGCCAGCAGCTTCTTACGGGAGGGAAACACCGGGGAGCTGTTTTTT. Its translation is CASSFLREGNTGELFF.

This clone was seen a few times. V usage is TRBV30 and J usage is TRBJ2-4; a possible D gene is TRBD2 (6 bases). Germline V lookup: CDR1 GTSNPN, CDR2 SVGIG (reference sequence). The CDR3 totals 11 residues. With 4 bases removed from V and 9 bases from J, the gap between germline ends came to 10 bases. The CDR3 sequence: CAWTTRGIQYF. In DNA, the CDR3 is TGTGCCTGGACGACTAGGGGCATTCAGTACTTC.

The gene calls are TRBV7-9 and TRBJ1-4, with D hard to call. Trimming removed 2 bases from V and 10 bases from J, with 17 bases in between. Germline V lookup: CDR1 SEHNR, CDR2 FQNEAQ (reference sequence). The CDR3 contains 15 residues. CDR3: CASSLTTRIAGKLFF. Written as DNA, the CDR3 is TGTGCCAGCAGCTTAACAACTCGGATCGCGGGAAAACTGTTTTTT. Complete variable domain (other parts from reference TRBV7-9 and TRBJ1-4): DTGVSQNPRHKITKRGQNVTFRCDPISEHNRLYWYRQTLGQGPEFLTYFQNEAQLEKSRLLSDRFSAERPKGSFSTLEIQRTEQGDSAMYLCASSLTTRIAGKLFFGSGTQLSVL.

The V call is TRBV2, the J call TRBJ1-4, with a weak D call TRBD1 (5 bases). V shed 2 bases and J shed 4 bases, with 11 bases lying between them. The CDR3 totals 15 residues. Germline V gives CDR1 SNHLY, CDR2 FYNNEI. As DNA, the CDR3 is TGTGCCAGCAGTGAATGGGGGGGTTTTAATGAAAAACTGTTTTTT. As protein: CASSEWGGFNEKLFF.

CDR3 in amino acids: CASSATGTTNEQFF. The CDR3 DNA reads TGTGCCAGCAGCGCCACAGGGACTACCAATGAGCAGTTCTTC. The chain employs TRBV9 and TRBJ2-1; TRBD2 might be the D (7 bases). Germline lookup yields CDR1 SGDLS and CDR2 YYNGEE. The CDR3 spans 14 residues. V lost 3 bases to trimming and J lost 6 bases, with 13 bases between them.

The V and J genes are TRBV10-3 and TRBJ1-2; D gene uncertain. The ends were cut back, 0 bases at V and 6 bases at J, with 8 bases in the middle. This CDR3 contains 13 residues. Germline CDR1 reads ENHRY; CDR2 reads SYGVKD. The CDR3 DNA sequence: TGTGCCATCAGTGAGTCCGGGGAAAATGGCTACACCTTC. Its translation is CAISESGENGYTF.

The rearrangement links TRBV18 to TRBJ2-3, with 7 bases lining up with TRBD2. CDR1 is KGHSH, CDR2 LQKENI, per germline. The junction had 8 bases not matched to a gene; V was cut back by 5 bases and J by 3 bases. This CDR3 has 15 amino acids. The DNA for the CDR3 is TGTGCCAGCTCAGACAACCGGGGGGAAACAGATACGCAGTATTTT. It codes for CASSDNRGETDTQYF. The full variable domain, with the rest looked up from reference TRBV18 and TRBJ2-3, is NAGVMQNPRHLVRRRGQEARLRCSPMKGHSHVYWYRQLPEEGLKFMVYLQKENIIDESGMPKERFSAEFPKEGPSILRIQQVVRGDSAAYFCASSDNRGETDTQYFGPGTRLTVL.